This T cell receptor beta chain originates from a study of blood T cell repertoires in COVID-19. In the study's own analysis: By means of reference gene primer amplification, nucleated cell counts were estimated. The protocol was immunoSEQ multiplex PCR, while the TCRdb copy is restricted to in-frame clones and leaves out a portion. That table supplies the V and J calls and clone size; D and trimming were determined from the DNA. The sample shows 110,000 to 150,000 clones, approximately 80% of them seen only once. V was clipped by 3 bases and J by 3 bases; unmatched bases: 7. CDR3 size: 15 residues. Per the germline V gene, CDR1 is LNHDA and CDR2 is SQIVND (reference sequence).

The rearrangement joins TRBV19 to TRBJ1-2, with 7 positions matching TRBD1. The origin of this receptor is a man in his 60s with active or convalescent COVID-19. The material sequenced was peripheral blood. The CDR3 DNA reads TGTGCCAGTAGTATGAACAGGGGTTCGTACTATGGCTACACCTTC. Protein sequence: CASSMNRGSYYGYTF.